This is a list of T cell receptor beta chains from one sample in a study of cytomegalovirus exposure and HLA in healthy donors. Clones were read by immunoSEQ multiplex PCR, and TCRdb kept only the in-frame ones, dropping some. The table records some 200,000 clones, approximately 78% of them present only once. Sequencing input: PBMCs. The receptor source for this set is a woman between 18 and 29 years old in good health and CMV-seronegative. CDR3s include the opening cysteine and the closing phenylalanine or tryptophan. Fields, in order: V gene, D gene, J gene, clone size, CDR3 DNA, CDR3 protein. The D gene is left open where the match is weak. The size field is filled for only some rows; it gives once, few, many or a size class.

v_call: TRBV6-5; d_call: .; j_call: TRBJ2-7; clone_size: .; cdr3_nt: TGTGCCAGCAGTTACGAAGCAGGATCCTACGAGCAGTACTTC; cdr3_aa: CASSYEAGSYEQYF
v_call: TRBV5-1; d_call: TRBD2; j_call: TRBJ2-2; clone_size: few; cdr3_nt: TGCGCCAGCAGCTTGGAAAGGACTAGACTCGGCACCGGGGAGCTGTTTTTT; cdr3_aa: CASSLERTRLGTGELFF
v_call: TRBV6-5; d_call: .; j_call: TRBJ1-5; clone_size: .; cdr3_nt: TGTGCCAGCAGCTACGGCGGACATTACAATCAGCCCCAGCATTTT; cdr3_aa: CASSYGGHYNQPQHF
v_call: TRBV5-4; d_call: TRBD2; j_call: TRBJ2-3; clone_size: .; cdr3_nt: TGTGCCAGCAGCCCCCCGGGACTAAGGAATCCAGATACGCAGTATTTT; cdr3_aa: CASSPPGLRNPDTQYF
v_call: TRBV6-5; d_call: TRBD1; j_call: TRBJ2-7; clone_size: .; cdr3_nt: TGTGCCAGCAGCTTTGACAGGGACTCCTACGAGCAGTACTTC; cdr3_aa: CASSFDRDSYEQYF
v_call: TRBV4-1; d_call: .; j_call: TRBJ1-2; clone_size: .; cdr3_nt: TGCGCCAGCAGCCAAGATAACAGCAGAGTTTATGGCTACACCTTC; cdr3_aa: CASSQDNSRVYGYTF
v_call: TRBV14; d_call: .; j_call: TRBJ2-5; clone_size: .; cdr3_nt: TGTGCCAGCAGCCAAGAGTTCGGGGAGACCCAGTACTTC; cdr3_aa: CASSQEFGETQYF
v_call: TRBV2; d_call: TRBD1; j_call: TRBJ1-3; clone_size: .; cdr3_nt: TGTGCCAGCAGTCAACAGGGGTCTGGCCCTGGAAACACCATATATTTT; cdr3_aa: CASSQQGSGPGNTIYF
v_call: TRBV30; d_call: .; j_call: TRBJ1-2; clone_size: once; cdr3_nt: TGTGCCTGGAGTGTACTTTCGGGCACGGGGTACACCTTC; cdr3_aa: CAWSVLSGTGYTF
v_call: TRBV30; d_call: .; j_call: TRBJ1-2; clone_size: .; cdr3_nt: TGTGCCTGGACCTCTAACTATGGCTACACCTTC; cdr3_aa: CAWTSNYGYTF
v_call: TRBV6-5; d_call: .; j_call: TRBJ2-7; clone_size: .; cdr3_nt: TGTGCCAGCAGCTTGCAGCCGGGAGCCTCCTACGAGCAGTACTTC; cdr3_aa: CASSLQPGASYEQYF
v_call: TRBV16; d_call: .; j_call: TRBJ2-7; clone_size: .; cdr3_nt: TGTGCCAGCAGCCAATCGAGCGGGGACACCGGATACCCTTACGAGCAGTACTTC; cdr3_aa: CASSQSSGDTGYPYEQYF
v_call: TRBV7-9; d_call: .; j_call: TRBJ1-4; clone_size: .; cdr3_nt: TGTGCCAGCAGCTTAGCGGGGAGTAATGAAAAACTGTTTTTT; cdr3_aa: CASSLAGSNEKLFF
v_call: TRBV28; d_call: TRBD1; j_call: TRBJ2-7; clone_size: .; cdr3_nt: TGTGCCAGCAGTTTTGGGACAGGGGGCCCCGAGCAGTACTTC; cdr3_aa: CASSFGTGGPEQYF
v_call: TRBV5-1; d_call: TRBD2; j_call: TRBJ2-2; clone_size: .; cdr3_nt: TGCGCCAGCAGCTTGACCCCCCTAGCGGGGAACACCGGGGAGCTGTTTTTT; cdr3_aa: CASSLTPLAGNTGELFF
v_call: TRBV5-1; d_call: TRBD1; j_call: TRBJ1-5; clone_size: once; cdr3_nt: TGCGCCAGCTTCGGACAGGACAGCAATCAGCCCCAGCATTTT; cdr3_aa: CASFGQDSNQPQHF
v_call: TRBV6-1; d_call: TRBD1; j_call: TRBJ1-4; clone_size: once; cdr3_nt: TGTGCCAGCAGACCCGGGACAGCTAATGAAAAACTGTTTTTT; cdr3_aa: CASRPGTANEKLFF
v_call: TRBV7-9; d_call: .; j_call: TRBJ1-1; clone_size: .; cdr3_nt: TGTGCCAGCAGCTTCTCAAGGGGGACGGCTGCGTTAGCTGAAGCTTTCTTT; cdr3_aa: CASSFSRGTAALAEAFF
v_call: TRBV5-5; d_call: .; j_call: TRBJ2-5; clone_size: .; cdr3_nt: TGTGCCAGCAGCCTCAGGGGGGAGATTCAAGAGACCCAGTACTTC; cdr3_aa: CASSLRGEIQETQYF
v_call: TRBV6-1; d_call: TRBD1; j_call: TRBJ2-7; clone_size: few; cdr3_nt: TGTGCCAGCTTTTTCACTCCGGGACAGGGGGGAGAGCAGTACTTC; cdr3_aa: CASFFTPGQGGEQYF
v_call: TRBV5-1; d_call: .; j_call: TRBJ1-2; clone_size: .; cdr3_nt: TGCGCCAGCAGCCTCTCGTCCCTCGCCGGCTATGGCTACACCTTC; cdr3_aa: CASSLSSLAGYGYTF
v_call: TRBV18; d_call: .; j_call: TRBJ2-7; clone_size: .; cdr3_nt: TGTGCCAGCTCACCAAGTTTCGCGGGAACCTACGAGCAGTACTTC; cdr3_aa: CASSPSFAGTYEQYF
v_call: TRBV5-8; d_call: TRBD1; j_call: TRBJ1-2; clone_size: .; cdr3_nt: TGTGCCAGCAGCTTACAACAGGGGCCGGGATCTGGCTACACCTTC; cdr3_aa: CASSLQQGPGSGYTF
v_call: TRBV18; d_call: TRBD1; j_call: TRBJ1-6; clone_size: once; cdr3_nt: TGTGCCAGCTCACCAAGGCAGGGGGTAGATTCACCCCTCCACTTT; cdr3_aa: CASSPRQGVDSPLHF
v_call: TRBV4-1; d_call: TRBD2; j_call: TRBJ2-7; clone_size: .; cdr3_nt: TGCGCCAGCAGCCAAGGATTAGCGGGGACCTACGAGCAGTACTTC; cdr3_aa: CASSQGLAGTYEQYF
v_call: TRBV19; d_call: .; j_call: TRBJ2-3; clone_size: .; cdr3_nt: TGTGCCAGTAGTATTTCGGTAGAGAGGACAGATACGCAGTATTTT; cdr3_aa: CASSISVERTDTQYF
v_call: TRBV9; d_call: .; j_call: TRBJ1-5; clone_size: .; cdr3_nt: TGTGCCAGCAGCGTAGGGTCAGGGGACCAGCCCCAGCATTTT; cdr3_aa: CASSVGSGDQPQHF
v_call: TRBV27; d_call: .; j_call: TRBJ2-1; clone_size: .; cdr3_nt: TGTGCCAGCAGTTTGGGGGGAGGTTACAATGAGCAGTTCTTC; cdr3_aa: CASSLGGGYNEQFF
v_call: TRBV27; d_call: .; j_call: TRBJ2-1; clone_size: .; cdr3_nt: TGTGCCAGCAGTTTAGGACTCAAGCAGTTCTTC; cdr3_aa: CASSLGLKQFF
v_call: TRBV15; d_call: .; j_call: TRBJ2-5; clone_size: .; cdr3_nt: TGTGCCACCAGCAGGCCAGGTTGGAAAGAGACCCAGTACTTC; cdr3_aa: CATSRPGWKETQYF
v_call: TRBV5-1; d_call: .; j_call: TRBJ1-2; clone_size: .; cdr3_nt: TGCGCCAGCCGGAACCAGGGTTGGCCTCATGGCTACACCTTC; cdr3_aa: CASRNQGWPHGYTF
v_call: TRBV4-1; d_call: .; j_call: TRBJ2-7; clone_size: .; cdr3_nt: TGCGCCAGCAGCCAAGGCTTAGCGGCCTCCTACGAGCAGTACTTC; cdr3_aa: CASSQGLAASYEQYF
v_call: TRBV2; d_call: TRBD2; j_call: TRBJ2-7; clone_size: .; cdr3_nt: TGTGCCAGCAGTGAAGGGATTACGCCGGGAGGATACGAGCAGTACTTC; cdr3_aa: CASSEGITPGGYEQYF
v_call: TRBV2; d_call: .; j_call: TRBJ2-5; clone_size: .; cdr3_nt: TGTGCCAGCAGGACGGAGGTGGAGACCCAGTACTTC; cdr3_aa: CASRTEVETQYF
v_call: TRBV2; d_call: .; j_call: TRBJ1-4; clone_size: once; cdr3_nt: TGTGCCAGCAGTGAATATTCGGGGGGTAATGAAAAACTGTTTTTT; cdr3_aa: CASSEYSGGNEKLFF
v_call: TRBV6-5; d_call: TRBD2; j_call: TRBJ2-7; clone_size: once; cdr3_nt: TGTGCCAGCGGGACTAGCGGGTACTCCTACGAGCAGTACTTC; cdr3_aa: CASGTSGYSYEQYF
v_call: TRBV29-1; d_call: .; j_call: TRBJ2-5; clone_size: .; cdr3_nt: TGCAGCGCCCGCGGGTTAATGGAGACCCAGTACTTC; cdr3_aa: CSARGLMETQYF
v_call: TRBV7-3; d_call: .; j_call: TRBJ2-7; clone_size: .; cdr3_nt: TGTGCCAGCAGCTTAGCCGCGGGGCCCTCCTACGAGCAGTACTTC; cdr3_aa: CASSLAAGPSYEQYF
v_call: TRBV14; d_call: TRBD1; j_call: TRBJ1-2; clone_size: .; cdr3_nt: TGTGCCAGCAGCCAGAGGACAGGGGGCGCCTCTGATGGCTACACCTTC; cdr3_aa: CASSQRTGGASDGYTF
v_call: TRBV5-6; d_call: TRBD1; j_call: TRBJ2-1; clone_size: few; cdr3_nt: TGTGCCAGCAGCTTGCTGACAGGGGTTTCCTACAATGAGCAGTTCTTC; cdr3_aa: CASSLLTGVSYNEQFF
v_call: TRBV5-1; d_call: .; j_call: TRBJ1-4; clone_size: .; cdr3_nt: TGCGCCAGCAGCTTGGAACGGAGTGGAGTGAATGAAAAACTGTTTTTT; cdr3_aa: CASSLERSGVNEKLFF
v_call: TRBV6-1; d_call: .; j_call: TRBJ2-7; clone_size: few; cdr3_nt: TGTGCCAGCAGTGAATGGTTATGGGGAGGTGACCACGAGCAGTACTTC; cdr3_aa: CASSEWLWGGDHEQYF
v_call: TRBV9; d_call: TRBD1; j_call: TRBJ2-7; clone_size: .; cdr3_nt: TGTGCCAGCAGCGTTAGCACAGGGGGCTACGACGAGCAGTACTTC; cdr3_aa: CASSVSTGGYDEQYF
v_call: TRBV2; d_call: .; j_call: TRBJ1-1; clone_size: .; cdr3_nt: TGTGCCAGCAGTTATAATGGGAGGACTGAAGCTTTCTTT; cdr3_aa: CASSYNGRTEAFF
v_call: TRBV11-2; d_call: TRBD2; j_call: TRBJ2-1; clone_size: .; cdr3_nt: TGTGCCAGCAGCTTCCAGAGCGGGGGCTACAATGAGCAGTTCTTC; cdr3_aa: CASSFQSGGYNEQFF
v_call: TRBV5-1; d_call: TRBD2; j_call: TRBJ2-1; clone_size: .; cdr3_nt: TGCGCCAGCAGCCCCCGGGAGGGCTCCTACAATGAGCAGTTCTTC; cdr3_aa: CASSPREGSYNEQFF
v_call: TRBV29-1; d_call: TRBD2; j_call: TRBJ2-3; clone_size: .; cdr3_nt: TGCAGCGTGCTAGCGGGCCGATTCACAGATACGCAGTATTTT; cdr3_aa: CSVLAGRFTDTQYF
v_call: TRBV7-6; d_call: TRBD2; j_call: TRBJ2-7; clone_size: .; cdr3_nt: TGTGCCAGCAGCTTACTCGCGGGAGATGGCGAGCAGTACTTC; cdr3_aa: CASSLLAGDGEQYF
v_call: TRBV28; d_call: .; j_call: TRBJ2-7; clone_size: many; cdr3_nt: TGTGCCAGCACGGCGGGACCCTCCGAGCAGTACTTC; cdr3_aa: CASTAGPSEQYF
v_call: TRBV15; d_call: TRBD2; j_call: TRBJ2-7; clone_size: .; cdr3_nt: TGTGCCACCAGCAGAGAACGGGGGGGGACCTACGAGCAGTACTTC; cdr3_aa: CATSRERGGTYEQYF
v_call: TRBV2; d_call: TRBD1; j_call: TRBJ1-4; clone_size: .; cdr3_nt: TGTGCCAGCAGTCCCTTGACAGGGCAAAATGAAAAACTGTTTTTT; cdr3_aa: CASSPLTGQNEKLFF
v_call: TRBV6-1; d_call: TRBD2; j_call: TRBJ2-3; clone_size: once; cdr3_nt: TGTGCCAGCAACCTCGGGGGGGACACAGATACGCAGTATTTT; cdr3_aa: CASNLGGDTDTQYF
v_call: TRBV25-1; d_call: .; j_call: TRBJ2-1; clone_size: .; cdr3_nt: TGTGCCAGCAGTGAATATGGCGGGTCCTTCTCCTACAATGAGCAGTTCTTC; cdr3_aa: CASSEYGGSFSYNEQFF
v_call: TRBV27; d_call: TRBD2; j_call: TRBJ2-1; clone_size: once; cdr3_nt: TGTGCCAGCACCCCTAGCGGGGTGAGCTCCTACAATGAGCAGTTCTTC; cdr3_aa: CASTPSGVSSYNEQFF